This is a list of T cell receptor beta chains from one sample in a study of blood T cell repertoires in COVID-19. Assay used: immunoSEQ multiplex PCR; TCRdb lists only in-frame clones, some missing. The repertoire has 220,000 or so clones, 65% to 85% of them found once; the top ten carry approximately 6.8%. The sample consisted of PBMCs or T cells enriched from blood (not recorded which). These receptors were collected from a woman aged 40 to 50 who had recovered from COVID-19. The CDR3 runs from the conserved cysteine through the conserved F or W. D genes are given only for firm matches. Only part of the rows carry a size: once, few, many, or a class if the clone is expanded.

D	V	size	J	DNA	CDR3
TRBD1	TRBV19	-	TRBJ2-3	TGTGCCAGTAGTATAGCCGGGACAGCCAACACAGATACGCAGTATTTT	CASSIAGTANTDTQYF
TRBD2	TRBV7-9	once	TRBJ2-1	TGTGCCAGCAGCTTGGGAGGGAGCGGGAGCGGCGGTGAGCAGTTCTTC	CASSLGGSGSGGEQFF
-	TRBV5-5	-	TRBJ1-1	TGTGCCAGCAGCTTCTGGGCACCCAGGGTGAACACTGAAGCTTTCTTT	CASSFWAPRVNTEAFF
TRBD1	TRBV19	-	TRBJ2-3	TGTGCCAGTAGCCCACGGACAGGGCGTTTGACAGATACGCAGTATTTT	CASSPRTGRLTDTQYF
TRBD2	TRBV11-3	-	TRBJ2-3	TGTGCCAGCAGCCGAGCGGGAGCGGTAGATACGCAGTATTTT	CASSRAGAVDTQYF
TRBD2	TRBV29-1	-	TRBJ2-1	TGCAGCGTTCGGGTCCGGGAGGGCCGGTACAATGAGCAGTTCTTC	CSVRVREGRYNEQFF
TRBD2	TRBV5-1	few	TRBJ2-1	TGCGCCAGCAGCTCACCGAACAAACTAGCGGGCTTAGGGAATGAGCAGTTCTTC	CASSSPNKLAGLGNEQFF
-	TRBV5-1	-	TRBJ2-5	TGCGCCAGCAGCTTCTTGACAAGGGGTTCTGAGACCCAGTACTTC	CASSFLTRGSETQYF
TRBD1	TRBV28	-	TRBJ2-7	TGTGCCAGCAGTTTAAGGTCAGGGGGCATGTACGAGCAGTACTTC	CASSLRSGGMYEQYF
TRBD2	TRBV4-1	few	TRBJ2-5	TGCGCCAGCAGCCAAGATGGTGGCGGGGGATTACAAGAGACCCAGTACTTC	CASSQDGGGGLQETQYF
-	TRBV6-5	once	TRBJ1-5	TGTGCCAGCAGCCGACAGGAGTGGGGACAGCCCCAGCATTTT	CASSRQEWGQPQHF
-	TRBV7-3	-	TRBJ1-3	TGTGCCAGCAGCTTCTCGGCTGGAAACACCATATATTTT	CASSFSAGNTIYF
TRBD1	TRBV29-1	-	TRBJ2-3	TGCAGCTGCCGGGACAGGGGATCCACAGATACGCAGTATTTT	CSCRDRGSTDTQYF
TRBD1	TRBV30	-	TRBJ2-1	TGTGCCTGTACTACGACAGGGAACAATGAGCAGTTCTTC	CACTTTGNNEQFF
-	TRBV13	-	TRBJ1-2	TGTGCCAGCAGCTTAGTAGACAGAGGAGCCTATGGCTACACCTTC	CASSLVDRGAYGYTF
TRBD2	TRBV2	-	TRBJ2-2	TGTGCCAGCAGTGAAACCGGACTAGCGTCGGCCGGGGAGCTGTTTTTT	CASSETGLASAGELFF
TRBD2	TRBV10-1	-	TRBJ2-3	TGCGCCAGCAGTGAGTCGAGCCTAGCGGGAGTAGATACGCAGTATTTT	CASSESSLAGVDTQYF
TRBD1	TRBV7-9	-	TRBJ2-1	TGTGCCAGCACCTCCGGGACAGCGCTACGACTAACCTACAATGAGCAGTTCTTC	CASTSGTALRLTYNEQFF
TRBD1	TRBV6-5	-	TRBJ2-5	TGTGCCAGCAGAAGACAGGGGGCGGAGACCCAGTACTTC	CASRRQGAETQYF
TRBD1	TRBV18	-	TRBJ2-2	TGTGCCAGCTCACTGTTCTCAGGGGGCCTTACCGGGGAGCTGTTTTTT	CASSLFSGGLTGELFF
-	TRBV28	few	TRBJ1-5	TGTGCCGGGGCAGATAGCAATCAGCCCCAGCATTTT	CAGADSNQPQHF
-	TRBV4-1	few	TRBJ2-3	TGCGCCAGCAGCCAACTGACTAGCACAGATACGCAGTATTTT	CASSQLTSTDTQYF
-	TRBV11-2	-	TRBJ1-1	TGTGCCAGCAGCTTATTGGGGCCTGAAGCTTTCTTT	CASSLLGPEAFF
TRBD1	TRBV11-3	-	TRBJ1-1	TGTGCCAGCAGCTCCCACAGGGGGTGGGGCACTGAAGCTTTCTTT	CASSSHRGWGTEAFF
-	TRBV9	-	TRBJ2-2	TGTGCCAGCAGTCGTGGGGGGGCTAGGGAGCTGTTTTTT	CASSRGGARELFF
TRBD1	TRBV7-9	-	TRBJ1-5	TGTGCCAGCAGCGGCTACCGGGACAGGGACTATCAGCCCCAGCATTTT	CASSGYRDRDYQPQHF
-	TRBV5-4	-	TRBJ1-6	TGTGCCAGCAGCGTTCAGGGGATTTCACCCCTCCACTTT	CASSVQGISPLHF
TRBD1	TRBV19	-	TRBJ2-3	TGTGCCAGTAGTATAGGGACAGGGAGGAGAGATACGCAGTATTTT	CASSIGTGRRDTQYF
TRBD1	TRBV29-1	-	TRBJ1-1	TGCAGCGTGCCTAGACAGGGGGCAAGCAACACTGAAGCTTTCTTT	CSVPRQGASNTEAFF
-	TRBV25-1	large	TRBJ2-7	TGTGCCAGCAGCTCGTCCAGGGTCCCCTACGAGCAGTACTTC	CASSSSRVPYEQYF
-	TRBV28	-	TRBJ2-1	TGTGCCAGCAGCCCCTACTATGAGCAGTTCTTC	CASSPYYEQFF
-	TRBV30	-	TRBJ2-7	TGTGCCTGGAGTCCGGGACAACAAGCCGAGCAGTACTTC	CAWSPGQQAEQYF
-	TRBV3-1/TRBV3-2	-	TRBJ2-3	TGTGCCAGCAGCCAAGATCTTCGGGAGCGGAGCACAGATACGCAGTATTTT	CASSQDLRERSTDTQYF
-	TRBV2	-	TRBJ2-2	TGTGCCAGCTCACTCCGAGCGCTCTACACCGGGGAGCTGTTTTTT	CASSLRALYTGELFF
-	TRBV7-9	-	TRBJ2-7	TGTGCCAGCAGCCCGAGACTTGGAGGTAGTTCCTACGAGCAGTACTTC	CASSPRLGGSSYEQYF
-	TRBV11-3	-	TRBJ2-3	TGTGCCAGCAGCCCCCTTGAGGGCACAGATACGCAGTATTTT	CASSPLEGTDTQYF
-	TRBV5-1	-	TRBJ2-1	TGCGCCAGCAGCTTGGGGGTACTAGTTACCGACAATGAGCAGTTCTTC	CASSLGVLVTDNEQFF
-	TRBV7-8	once	TRBJ1-2	TGTGCCAGCAGCTTAACAACTGACACATATAATAGTTATGGCTACACCTTC	CASSLTTDTYNSYGYTF
TRBD1	TRBV4-1	-	TRBJ2-5	TGCGCCAGCAGCCAAGTGGGACAGGGGATAGAGACCCAGTACTTC	CASSQVGQGIETQYF
-	TRBV28	-	TRBJ1-1	TGTGCCAGCAGTAACCGCGAAACGGCTTTCTTT	CASSNRETAFF
-	TRBV19	-	TRBJ1-5	TGTGCCAGTAGTATTGGACAGCCTGACAATCAGCCCCAGCATTTT	CASSIGQPDNQPQHF
TRBD1	TRBV30	-	TRBJ1-4	TGTGCCTGGATCTCGTCGGTTAGGCAGGGGGATGAAAAACTGTTTTTT	CAWISSVRQGDEKLFF